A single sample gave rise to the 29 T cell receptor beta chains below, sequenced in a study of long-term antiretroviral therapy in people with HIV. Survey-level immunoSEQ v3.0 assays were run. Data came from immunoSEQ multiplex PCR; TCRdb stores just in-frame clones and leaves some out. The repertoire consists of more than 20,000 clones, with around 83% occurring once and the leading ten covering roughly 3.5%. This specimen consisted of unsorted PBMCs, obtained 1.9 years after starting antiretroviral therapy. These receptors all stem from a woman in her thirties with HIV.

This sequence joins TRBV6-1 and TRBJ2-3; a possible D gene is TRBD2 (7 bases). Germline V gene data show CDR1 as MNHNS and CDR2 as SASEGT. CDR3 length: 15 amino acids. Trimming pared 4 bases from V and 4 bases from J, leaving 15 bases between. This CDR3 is CASSGRGGLSDTQYF. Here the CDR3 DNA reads TGTGCCAGCAGTGGAAGGGGGGGCCTATCAGATACGCAGTATTTT.

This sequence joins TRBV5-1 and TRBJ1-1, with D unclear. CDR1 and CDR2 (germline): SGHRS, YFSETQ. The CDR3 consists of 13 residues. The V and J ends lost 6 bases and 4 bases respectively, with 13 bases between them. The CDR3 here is CASKMEYGTEAFF. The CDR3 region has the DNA TGCGCCAGCAAAATGGAGTACGGCACTGAAGCTTTCTTT.

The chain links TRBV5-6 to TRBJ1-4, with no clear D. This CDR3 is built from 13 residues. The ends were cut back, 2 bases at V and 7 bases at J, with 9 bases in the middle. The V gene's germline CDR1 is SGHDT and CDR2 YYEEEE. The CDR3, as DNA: TGTGCCAGCAGCTTACCCCCGACTGAAAAACTGTTTTTT. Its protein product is CASSLPPTEKLFF.

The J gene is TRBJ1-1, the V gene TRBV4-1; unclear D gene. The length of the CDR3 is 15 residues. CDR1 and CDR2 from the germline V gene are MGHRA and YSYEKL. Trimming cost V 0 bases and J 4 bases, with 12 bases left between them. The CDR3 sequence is CASSQDRGEGTEAFF. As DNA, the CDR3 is TGCGCCAGCAGCCAAGACCGTGGGGAAGGCACTGAAGCTTTCTTT.

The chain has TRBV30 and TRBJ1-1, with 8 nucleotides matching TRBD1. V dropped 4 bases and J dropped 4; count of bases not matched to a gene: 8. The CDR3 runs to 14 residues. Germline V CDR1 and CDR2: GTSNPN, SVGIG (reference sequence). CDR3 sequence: CAWKDPGQGTEAFF. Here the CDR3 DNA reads TGTGCCTGGAAGGATCCCGGACAGGGCACTGAAGCTTTCTTT.

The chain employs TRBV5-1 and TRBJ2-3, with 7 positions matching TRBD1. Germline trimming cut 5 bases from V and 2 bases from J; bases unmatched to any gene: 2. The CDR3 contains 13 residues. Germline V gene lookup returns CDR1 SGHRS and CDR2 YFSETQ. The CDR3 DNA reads TGCGCCAGCAGAGAGGGGGCCACAGATACGCAGTATTTT. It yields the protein CASREGATDTQYF.

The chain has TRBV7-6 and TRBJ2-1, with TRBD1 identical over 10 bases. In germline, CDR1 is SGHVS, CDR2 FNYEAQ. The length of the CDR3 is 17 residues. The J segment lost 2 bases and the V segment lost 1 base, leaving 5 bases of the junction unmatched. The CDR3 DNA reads TGTGCCAGCAGCTTAGGGGGACAGGGGAAGCCCTACAATGAGCAGTTCTTC. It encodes CASSLGGQGKPYNEQFF.

The chain's CDR3 is CASSPVLLASSYNEQFF. The CDR3 coding sequence is TGTGCCAGCAGTCCCGTCCTCCTAGCTTCCTCCTACAATGAGCAGTTCTTC. This sequence joins TRBV2 and TRBJ2-1; TRBD2 might be the D (5 bases). The V gene lost 5 bases and the J gene lost 0 bases, with 17 bases spanning the gap. CDR1 is SNHLY, CDR2 FYNNEI, per germline. This CDR3 is 17 amino acids long. The full variable domain, its missing parts supplied by reference TRBV2 and TRBJ2-1, is EPEVTQTPSHQVTQMGQEVILRCVPISNHLYFYWYRQILGQKVEFLVSFYNNEISEKSEIFDDQFSVERPDGSNFTLKIRSTKLEDSAMYFCASSPVLLASSYNEQFFGPGTRLTVL.

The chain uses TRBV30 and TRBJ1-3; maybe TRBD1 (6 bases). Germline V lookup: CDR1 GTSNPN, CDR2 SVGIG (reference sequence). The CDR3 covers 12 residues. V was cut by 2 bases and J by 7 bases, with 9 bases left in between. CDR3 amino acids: CAWSYTGNTIYF. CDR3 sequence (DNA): TGTGCCTGGAGTTACACAGGGAACACCATATATTTT.

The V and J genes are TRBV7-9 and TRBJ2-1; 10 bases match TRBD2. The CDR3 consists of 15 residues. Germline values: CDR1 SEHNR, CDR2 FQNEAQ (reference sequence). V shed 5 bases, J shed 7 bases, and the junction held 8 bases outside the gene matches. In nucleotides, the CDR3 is TGTGCCAGCAGCCCCCAGCGGGGGGGCGCGAATGAGCAGTTCTTC. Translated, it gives CASSPQRGGANEQFF. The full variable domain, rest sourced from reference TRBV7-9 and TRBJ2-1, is DTGVSQNPRHKITKRGQNVTFRCDPISEHNRLYWYRQTLGQGPEFLTYFQNEAQLEKSRLLSDRFSAERPKGSFSTLEIQRTEQGDSAMYLCASSPQRGGANEQFFGPGTRLTVL.

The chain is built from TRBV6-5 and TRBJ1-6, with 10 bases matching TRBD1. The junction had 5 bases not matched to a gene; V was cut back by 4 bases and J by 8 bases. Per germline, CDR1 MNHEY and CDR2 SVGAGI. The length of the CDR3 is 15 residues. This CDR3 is CASSWTGQGHSPLHF. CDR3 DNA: TGTGCCAGCAGTTGGACGGGACAGGGGCATTCACCCCTCCACTTT.

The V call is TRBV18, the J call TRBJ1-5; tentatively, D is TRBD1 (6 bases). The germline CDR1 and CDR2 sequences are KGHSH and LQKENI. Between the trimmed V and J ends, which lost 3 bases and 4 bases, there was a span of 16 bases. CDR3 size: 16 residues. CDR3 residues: CASSPSGGRLNQPQHF. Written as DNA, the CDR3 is TGTGCCAGCTCACCGTCTGGGGGCCGCCTAAATCAGCCCCAGCATTTT.

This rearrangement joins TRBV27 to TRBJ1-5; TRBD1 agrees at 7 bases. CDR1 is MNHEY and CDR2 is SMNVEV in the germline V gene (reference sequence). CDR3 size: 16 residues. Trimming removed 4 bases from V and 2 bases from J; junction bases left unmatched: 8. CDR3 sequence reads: CASSSRGTAGNQPQHF. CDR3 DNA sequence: TGTGCCAGCAGTTCGAGGGGGACAGCGGGCAATCAGCCCCAGCATTTT.

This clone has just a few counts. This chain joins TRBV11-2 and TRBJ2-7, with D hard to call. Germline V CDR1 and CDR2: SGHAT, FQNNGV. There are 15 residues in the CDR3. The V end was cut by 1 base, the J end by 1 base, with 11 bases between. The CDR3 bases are TGTGCCAGCAGCTTAGTTTTCGGCAGGTCCTACGAGCAGTACGTC. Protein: CASSLVFGRSYEQYV.

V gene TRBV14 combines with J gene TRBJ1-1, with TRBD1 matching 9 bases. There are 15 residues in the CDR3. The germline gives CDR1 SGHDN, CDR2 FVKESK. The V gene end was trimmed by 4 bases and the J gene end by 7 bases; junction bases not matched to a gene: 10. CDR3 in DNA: TGTGCCAGCAGCCCGCGATATACAGGGGGCGGTGAAGCTTTCTTT. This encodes CASSPRYTGGGEAFF.

CDR3 protein: CASSSHEMEAHYGTDTQYF. DNA for the CDR3: TGTGCCAGCAGTTCACACGAGATGGAGGCACACTATGGCACAGATACGCAGTATTTT. This sequence joins TRBV27 and TRBJ2-3; tentative D call: TRBD2 (5 bases). Germline V gene sequence: CDR1 MNHEY, CDR2 SMNVEV (reference sequence). The CDR3 contains 19 residues. The V end lost 4 bases, the J end lost 1 base, and 24 bases lay between the germline ends.

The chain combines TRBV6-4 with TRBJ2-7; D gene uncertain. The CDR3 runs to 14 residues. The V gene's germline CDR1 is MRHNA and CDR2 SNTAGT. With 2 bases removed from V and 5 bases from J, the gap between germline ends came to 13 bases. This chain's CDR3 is CASSDSYLVHEQYV. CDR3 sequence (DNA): TGTGCCAGCAGTGACAGCTACCTCGTCCACGAGCAGTACGTC.

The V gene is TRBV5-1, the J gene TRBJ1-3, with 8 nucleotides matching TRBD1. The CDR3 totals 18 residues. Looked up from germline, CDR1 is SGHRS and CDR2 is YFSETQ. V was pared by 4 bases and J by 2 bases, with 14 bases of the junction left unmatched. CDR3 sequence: CASSAEIQGASAGNTIYF. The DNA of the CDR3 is TGCGCCAGCAGCGCCGAAATTCAGGGGGCGTCCGCTGGAAACACCATATATTTT.

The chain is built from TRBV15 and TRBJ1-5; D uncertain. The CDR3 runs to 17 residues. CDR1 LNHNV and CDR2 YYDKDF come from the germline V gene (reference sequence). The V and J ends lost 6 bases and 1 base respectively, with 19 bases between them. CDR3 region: CATRSELRVESNQPQHF. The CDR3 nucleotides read TGTGCCACCAGGAGCGAACTACGGGTCGAAAGCAATCAGCCCCAGCATTTT.

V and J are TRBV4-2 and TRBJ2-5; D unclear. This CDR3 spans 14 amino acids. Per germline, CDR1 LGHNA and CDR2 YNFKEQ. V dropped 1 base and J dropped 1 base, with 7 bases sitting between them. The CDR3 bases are TGTGCCAGCAGCCAAGGGGGATCCCAAGAGACCCAGTACTTC. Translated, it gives CASSQGGSQETQYF.

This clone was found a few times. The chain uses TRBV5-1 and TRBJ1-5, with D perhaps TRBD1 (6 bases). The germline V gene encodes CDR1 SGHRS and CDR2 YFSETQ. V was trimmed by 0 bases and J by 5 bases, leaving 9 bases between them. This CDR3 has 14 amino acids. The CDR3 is CASSLGRGDQPQHF. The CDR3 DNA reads TGCGCCAGCAGCTTGGGCAGGGGCGATCAGCCCCAGCATTTT.

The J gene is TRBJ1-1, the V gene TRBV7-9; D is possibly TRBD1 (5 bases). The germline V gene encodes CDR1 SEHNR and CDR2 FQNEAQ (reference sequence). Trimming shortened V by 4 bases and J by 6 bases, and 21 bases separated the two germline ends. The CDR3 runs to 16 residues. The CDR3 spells CASSYLSGGGFAEAFF. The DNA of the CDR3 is TGTGCCAGCAGCTATCTATCGGGGGGAGGGTTTGCTGAAGCTTTCTTT.

DNA of the CDR3: TGCGCCAGCAGCTCGAGAGGACAGGGAGAGACCCAGTACTTC. The encoded protein is CASSSRGQGETQYF. V usage is TRBV5-1 and J usage is TRBJ2-5; TRBD1 aligns across 8 bases. Germline trimming cut 3 bases from V and 4 bases from J; bases unmatched to any gene: 5. In germline, CDR1 is SGHRS, CDR2 YFSETQ. This CDR3 is 14 amino acids long.

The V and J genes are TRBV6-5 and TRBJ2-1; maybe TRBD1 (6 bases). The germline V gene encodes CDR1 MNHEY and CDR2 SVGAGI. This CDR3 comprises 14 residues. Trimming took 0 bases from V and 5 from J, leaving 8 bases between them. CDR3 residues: CASSYSTGNNEQFF. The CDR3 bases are TGTGCCAGCAGTTACTCGACAGGAAACAATGAGCAGTTCTTC.

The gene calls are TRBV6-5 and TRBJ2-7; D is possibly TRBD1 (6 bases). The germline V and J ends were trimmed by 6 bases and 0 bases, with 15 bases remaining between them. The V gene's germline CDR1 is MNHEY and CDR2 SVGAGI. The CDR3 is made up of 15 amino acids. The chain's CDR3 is CASRARDTGSYEQYF. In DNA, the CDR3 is TGTGCCAGCAGGGCCCGGGACACAGGCTCCTACGAGCAGTACTTC.

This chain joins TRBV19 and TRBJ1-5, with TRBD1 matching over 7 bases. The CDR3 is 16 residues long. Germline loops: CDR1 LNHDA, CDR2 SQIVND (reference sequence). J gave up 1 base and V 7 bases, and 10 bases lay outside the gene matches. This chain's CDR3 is CASNAGGGGSNQPQHF. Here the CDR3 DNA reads TGTGCCAGTAACGCAGGGGGGGGTGGGAGCAATCAGCCCCAGCATTTT.

The CDR3 DNA reads TGCGCCAGCAGCCAAGGGCTTGTGGATTTCTCTGGAAACACCATATATTTT. Translated, it gives CASSQGLVDFSGNTIYF. This chain connects TRBV4-1 to TRBJ1-3; D unresolved. Germline CDR1 and CDR2: MGHRA and YSYEKL. Trimming took 1 base from V and 0 from J, leaving 13 bases between them. This CDR3 region has 17 residues.

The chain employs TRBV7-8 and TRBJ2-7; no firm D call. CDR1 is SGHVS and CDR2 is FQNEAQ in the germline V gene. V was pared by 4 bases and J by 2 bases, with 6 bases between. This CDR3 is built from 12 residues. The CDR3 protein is CASSSGTYEQYF. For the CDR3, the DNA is TGTGCCAGCAGCTCCGGTACCTACGAGCAGTACTTC.

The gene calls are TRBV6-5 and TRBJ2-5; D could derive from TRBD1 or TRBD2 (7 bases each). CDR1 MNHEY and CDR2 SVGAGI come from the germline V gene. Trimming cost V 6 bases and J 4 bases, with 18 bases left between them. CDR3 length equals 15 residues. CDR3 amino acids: CASSLLTGRVETQYF. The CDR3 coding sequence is TGTGCCAGCAGCCTTTTGACAGGGAGGGTAGAGACCCAGTACTTC.